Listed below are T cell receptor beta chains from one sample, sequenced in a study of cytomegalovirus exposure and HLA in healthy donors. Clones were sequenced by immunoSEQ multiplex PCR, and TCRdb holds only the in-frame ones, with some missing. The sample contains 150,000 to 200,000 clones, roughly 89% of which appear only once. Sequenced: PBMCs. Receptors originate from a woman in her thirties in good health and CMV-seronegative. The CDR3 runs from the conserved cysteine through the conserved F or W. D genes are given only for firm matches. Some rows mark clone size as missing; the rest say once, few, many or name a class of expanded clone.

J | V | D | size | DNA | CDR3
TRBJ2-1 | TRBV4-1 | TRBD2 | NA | TGCGCCAGCAGCCAAGGCCATTTACGGGGGGGCCGGAATGAGCAGTTCTTC | CASSQGHLRGGRNEQFF
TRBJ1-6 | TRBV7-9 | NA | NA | TGTGCCAGCAACTTGGGGGGGTATAATTCACCCCTCCACTTT | CASNLGGYNSPLHF
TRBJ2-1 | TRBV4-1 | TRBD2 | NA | TGCGCCAGCAGCCAATTAGCGGGGGGGCCCGTCAATGAGCAGTTCTTC | CASSQLAGGPVNEQFF
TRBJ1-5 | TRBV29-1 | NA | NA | TGCAGCGTTGGACAGGGCAATCAGCCCCAGCATTTT | CSVGQGNQPQHF
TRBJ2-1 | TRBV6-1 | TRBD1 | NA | TGTGCCAGCAAAGGTGAGGGGGCGGTCAATGAGCAGTTCTTC | CASKGEGAVNEQFF
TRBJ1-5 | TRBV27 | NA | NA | TGTGCCAGCAGTTTCTCTTATAGCAATCAGCCCCAGCATTTT | CASSFSYSNQPQHF
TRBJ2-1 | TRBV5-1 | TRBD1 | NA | TGCGCCAGCAAGGGACAGGCTCTCAATGAGCAGTTCTTC | CASKGQALNEQFF
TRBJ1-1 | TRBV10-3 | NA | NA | TGTGCCATCAGTCTCGTCGCAGGGTTCGGGAACACTGAAGCTTTCTTT | CAISLVAGFGNTEAFF
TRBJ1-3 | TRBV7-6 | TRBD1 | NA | TGTGCCAGCAGCCCTACACCGGGACAGGGAAGAGCTGGAAACACCATATATTTT | CASSPTPGQGRAGNTIYF
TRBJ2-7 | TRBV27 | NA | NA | TGTGCCAGCAGAGGCGGCTCCTACGAGCAGTACTTC | CASRGGSYEQYF
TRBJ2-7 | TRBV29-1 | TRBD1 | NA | TGCAGCGTCGAGGACAGGGGATCATCCTACGAGCAGTACTTC | CSVEDRGSSYEQYF
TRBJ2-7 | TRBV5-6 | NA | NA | TGTGCCAGCGCCACCTCCGGCGAGCAGTACTTC | CASATSGEQYF
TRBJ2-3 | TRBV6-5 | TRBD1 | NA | TGTGCCAGCAGTTCCGGGACAGGGGGCGCAGATACGCAGTATTTT | CASSSGTGGADTQYF
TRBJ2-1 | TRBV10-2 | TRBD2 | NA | TGCGCCAGCAGTGAATTTGGGCGGGGGAGCGGCAATGAGCAGTTCTTC | CASSEFGRGSGNEQFF
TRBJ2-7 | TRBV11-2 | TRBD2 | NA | TGTGCCAGCAGCCCGAGCGGGAACCGAAACGAGCAGTACTTC | CASSPSGNRNEQYF
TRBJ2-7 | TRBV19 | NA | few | TGTGCCAGTAGTGCAGACAGCTATCCAACCTACGAGCAGTACTTC | CASSADSYPTYEQYF
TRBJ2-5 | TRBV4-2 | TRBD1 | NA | TGTGCCAGCAGCCAAGGGGGAGGACAGGGGAGGGAGACCCAGTACTTC | CASSQGGGQGRETQYF
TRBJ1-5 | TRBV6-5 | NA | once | TGTGCCAGCAGTTACAGGGGAAACCAGCCCCAGCATTTT | CASSYRGNQPQHF
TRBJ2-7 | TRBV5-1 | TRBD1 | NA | TGCGCCAGCAGCTTAGGGGGACAGGGATCCTACGAGCAGTACTTC | CASSLGGQGSYEQYF
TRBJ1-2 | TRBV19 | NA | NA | TGTGCCAGTAGTACTTTGCTGCTAGGCTACACCTTC | CASSTLLLGYTF
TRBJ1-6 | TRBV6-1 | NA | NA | TGTGCCAGCTCAGACAGTCCCCTCTCACCCCTCCACTTT | CASSDSPLSPLHF
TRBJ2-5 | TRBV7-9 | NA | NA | TGTGCCAGCAGCTTAGATCCGTTGGAGACCCAGTACTTC | CASSLDPLETQYF
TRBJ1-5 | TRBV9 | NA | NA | TGTGCCAGCAGCGTAGACGGGGGAAGCAATCAGCCCCAGCATTTT | CASSVDGGSNQPQHF
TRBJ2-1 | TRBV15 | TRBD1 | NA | TGTGCCACCAGCAGACTACAGGGGGTAAATGAGCAGTTCTTC | CATSRLQGVNEQFF
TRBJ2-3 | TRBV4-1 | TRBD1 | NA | TGCGCCAGCAGCCAAACCCAAGACAGGGTAACGCAGTATTTT | CASSQTQDRVTQYF
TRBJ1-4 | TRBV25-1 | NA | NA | TGTGCCAGCAGTGTAAGAGGGCCGGCGTTTGAAAAACTGTTTTTT | CASSVRGPAFEKLFF
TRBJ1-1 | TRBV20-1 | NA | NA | TGCAGTGCTCCCGGGAACACTGAAGCTTTCTTT | CSAPGNTEAFF
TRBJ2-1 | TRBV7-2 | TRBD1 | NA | TGTGCCAGCAGCTCGGGACAGAACAATGAGCAGTTCTTC | CASSSGQNNEQFF
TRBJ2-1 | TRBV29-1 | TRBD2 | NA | TGCAGCGTTGAGGGGCTAGCGGGGGACCGCTACAATGAGCAGTTCTTC | CSVEGLAGDRYNEQFF
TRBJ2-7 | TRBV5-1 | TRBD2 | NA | TGCGCCAGCAGTTATAGGCCGGGAGGCTCCTACGAGCAGTACTTC | CASSYRPGGSYEQYF
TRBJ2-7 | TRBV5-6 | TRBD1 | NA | TGTGCCAGCAGCTTGGAAGGGACAGGGGGCTACGAGCAGTACTTC | CASSLEGTGGYEQYF
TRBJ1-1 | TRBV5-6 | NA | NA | TGTGCCAGCAGCTTGGTTCGTGATACCCGCCTAGAAGCTTTCTTT | CASSLVRDTRLEAFF
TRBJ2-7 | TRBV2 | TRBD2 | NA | TGTGCCAGCAGTGAAACGGCGGGGGGCACGTCCTACGAGCAGTACTTC | CASSETAGGTSYEQYF
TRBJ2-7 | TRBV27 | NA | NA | TGTGCCAGCAGCCCGGGGTTCTCCTACGAGCAGTACTTC | CASSPGFSYEQYF
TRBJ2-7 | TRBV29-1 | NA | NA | TGCAGCGTTGGGGATTGGACTACCTCCTACGAGCAGTACTTC | CSVGDWTTSYEQYF
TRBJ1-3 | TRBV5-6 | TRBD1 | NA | TGTGCCAGCAGCTTGAACAGGGGCAGTTCTGGAAACACCATATATTTT | CASSLNRGSSGNTIYF
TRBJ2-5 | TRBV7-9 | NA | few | TGTGCCAGCAGCTCGGACACCGAAGAGACCCAGTACTTC | CASSSDTEETQYF
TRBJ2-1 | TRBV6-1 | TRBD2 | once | TGTGCCAGCACGGAGCGGGGGGGTTACAATGAGCAGTTCTTC | CASTERGGYNEQFF
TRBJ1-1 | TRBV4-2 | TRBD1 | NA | TGTGCCAGCAGCCACCCCGACAGGGGGCGCAAATATGACACTGAAGCTTTCTTT | CASSHPDRGRKYDTEAFF
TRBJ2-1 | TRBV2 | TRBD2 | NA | TGTGCCAGCAGTGAAGCTTATCAACTAGCGGGAAACAATGAGCAGTTCTTC | CASSEAYQLAGNNEQFF
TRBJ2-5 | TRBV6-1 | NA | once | TGTGCCAGCAGCCGCCGCGGGGTGGAGACCCAGTACTTC | CASSRRGVETQYF
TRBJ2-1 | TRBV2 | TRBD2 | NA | TGTGCCAGCAGTGAAACCCCCCCGGGGGGGCAGTTCTTC | CASSETPPGGQFF
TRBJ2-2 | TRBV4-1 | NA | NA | TGCGCCAGCAGCCCGACTAGTGCCGGGGAGCTGTTTTTT | CASSPTSAGELFF
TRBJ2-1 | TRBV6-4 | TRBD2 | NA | TGTGCCAGGTCCGGGGGGGCCAGGTCCTACAATGAGCAGTTCTTC | CARSGGARSYNEQFF
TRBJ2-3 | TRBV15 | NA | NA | TGTGCCACCAGACCTAGGACTCACAACACAGATACGCAGTATTTT | CATRPRTHNTDTQYF
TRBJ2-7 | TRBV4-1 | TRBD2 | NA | TGCGCCAGCAGCCAAGAACCAAATAGCGGGGCAAGCTCCTACGAGCAGTACTTC | CASSQEPNSGASSYEQYF
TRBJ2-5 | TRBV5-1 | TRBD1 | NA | TGCGCCAGCAGCTTGGATAGGGGGCTCGGGGAGACCCAGTACTTC | CASSLDRGLGETQYF
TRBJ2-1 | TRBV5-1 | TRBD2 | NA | TGCGCCAGCAGCTTCACGGGGGGATACAATGAGCAGTTCTTC | CASSFTGGYNEQFF
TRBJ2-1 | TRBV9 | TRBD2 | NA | TGTGCCAGCAGCGATAGACTAGCGGGGGGATTCTACAATGAGCAGTTCTTC | CASSDRLAGGFYNEQFF